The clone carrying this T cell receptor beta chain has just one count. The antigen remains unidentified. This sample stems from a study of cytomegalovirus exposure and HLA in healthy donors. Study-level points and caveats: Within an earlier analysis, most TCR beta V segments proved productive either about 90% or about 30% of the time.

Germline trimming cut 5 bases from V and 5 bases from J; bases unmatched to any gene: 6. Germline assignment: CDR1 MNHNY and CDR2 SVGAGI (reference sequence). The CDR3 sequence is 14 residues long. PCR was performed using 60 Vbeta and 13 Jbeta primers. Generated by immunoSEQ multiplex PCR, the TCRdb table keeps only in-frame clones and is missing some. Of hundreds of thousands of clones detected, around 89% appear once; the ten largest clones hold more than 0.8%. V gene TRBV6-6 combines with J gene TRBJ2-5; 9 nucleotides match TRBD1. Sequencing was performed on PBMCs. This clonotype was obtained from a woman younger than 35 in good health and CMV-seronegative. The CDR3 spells CASSKGTGLETQYF. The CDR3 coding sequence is TGTGCCAGCAGTAAAGGGACAGGGCTGGAGACCCAGTACTTC.